The present T cell receptor beta chain was sequenced within a study of T cells in Graves' hyperthyroidism and ophthalmopathy. These patients, aged 18 to 65, had recently diagnosed hyperthyroidism lasting under 2 months. Patients were excluded for uncontrolled infection, other autoimmune disease, pregnancy or lactation. Each diagnosis was grounded in clinical symptoms, serum thyroxine and TRAb, thyroid ultrasound, and orbital computed tomography. This clonotype was picked up many times. The CDR3 totals 13 residues. V shed 5 bases and J 10 bases; nucleotides not matched to a gene: 5. The germline CDR1 and CDR2 sequences are SGHAT and FQNNGV. Regions amplified from RNA transcripts were the TCR beta CDR3 regions. HTBI primers were the set used in a first-round RT-PCR of the TCR CDR3. TCRdb analysed the multiplex PCR reads with MiXCR anew, one entry per CDR3 protein. The table records 700,000 to 850,000 distinct CDR3 sequences, approximately 40% of them present only once.

The sample was blood. This TCR derives from a woman in her 40s with Graves' hyperthyroidism. This chain joins TRBV11-2 and TRBJ1-6; 7 bases fit TRBD1. In DNA form, the CDR3 reads TGTGCCAGCAGCGATCGACAGGGATCACCCCTCCACTTT. Amino acid sequence: CASSDRQGSPLHF.